These T cell receptor beta chains were read from a single sample in a study of cytomegalovirus exposure and HLA in healthy donors. Repertoires were generated with immunoSEQ multiplex PCR, while TCRdb's copy carries only in-frame clones and drops some. The sample records some 170,000 clones, 75% to 85% being singletons. Sequenced material: PBMCs. The receptors here all came from a woman aged 60-75 years in good health and CMV-seropositive. CDR3s include the opening cysteine and the closing phenylalanine or tryptophan. Each record gives: clone size, J gene, V gene, D gene, CDR3 length, CDR3 protein, CDR3 DNA. D genes are given only for firm matches. A clone size is listed for some rows: how often the clone was seen (once, few, many), or a class if it is expanded.

NA	TRBJ1-6	TRBV5-6	NA	18	CASSPTWRGSSYNSPLHF	TGTGCCAGCAGCCCAACGTGGAGGGGAAGCTCCTATAATTCACCCCTCCACTTT
NA	TRBJ2-7	TRBV5-4	TRBD1	14	CASSLGTGLYEQYF	TGTGCCAGCAGCTTGGGGACAGGGCTCTACGAGCAGTACTTC
NA	TRBJ1-5	TRBV5-6	NA	17	CASSFWQARRGNQPQHF	TGTGCCAGCAGCTTTTGGCAGGCCCGGCGGGGCAATCAGCCCCAGCATTTT
once	TRBJ2-5	TRBV19	NA	15	CASSIGDIPQETQYF	TGTGCCAGTAGTATAGGGGACATTCCACAAGAGACCCAGTACTTC
few	TRBJ1-6	TRBV28	NA	14	CASSPLGGSSPLHF	TGTGCCAGCAGTCCGCTTGGGGGGAGTTCACCCCTCCACTTT
once	TRBJ1-1	TRBV18	NA	14	CASSPGSSNTEAFF	TGTGCCAGCTCACCGGGCAGCTCGAACACTGAAGCTTTCTTT
once	TRBJ2-7	TRBV5-1	TRBD1	17	CASSSRPGDRGDYEQYF	TGCGCCAGCAGCTCTCGTCCGGGGGACAGGGGGGACTACGAGCAGTACTTC
NA	TRBJ1-5	TRBV19	NA	14	CASIGLAFNQPQHF	TGTGCCAGTATCGGGTTGGCCTTCAATCAGCCCCAGCATTTT
NA	TRBJ2-1	TRBV30	TRBD2	16	CACLSGGQSSYNEQFF	TGTGCCTGCCTAAGCGGGGGCCAGAGCTCCTACAATGAGCAGTTCTTC
few	TRBJ1-1	TRBV6-5	NA	13	CASSYSRGAEAFF	TGTGCCAGCAGTTACTCGCGGGGCGCAGAAGCTTTCTTT
few	TRBJ2-1	TRBV5-4	NA	12	CASSRGPNEQFF	TGTGCCAGCAGCCGAGGGCCAAATGAGCAGTTCTTC
NA	TRBJ2-7	TRBV10-3	TRBD1	14	CATKDRVSAGEQYF	TGTGCCACCAAGGACAGGGTAAGCGCGGGCGAGCAGTACTTC
NA	TRBJ1-4	TRBV29-1	TRBD1	13	CSVSGQVDEKLFF	TGCAGCGTTTCAGGACAGGTTGATGAAAAACTGTTTTTT
NA	TRBJ1-1	TRBV5-1	NA	15	CASSLGQERATGAFF	TGCGCCAGCAGCTTAGGGCAAGAAAGGGCCACGGGGGCTTTCTTT
NA	TRBJ1-6	TRBV7-9	NA	16	CASSLQTGRNNSPLHF	TGTGCCAGCAGCTTACAAACGGGGAGAAATAATTCACCCCTCCACTTT
NA	TRBJ1-1	TRBV7-9	NA	11	CASSLGGEAFF	TGTGCCAGCAGCTTAGGTGGCGAAGCTTTCTTT
NA	TRBJ1-2	TRBV5-4	NA	12	CASSLEGYGYTF	TGTGCCAGCAGCTTGGAGGGGTATGGCTACACCTTC
NA	TRBJ1-6	TRBV5-1	NA	14	CASSVGGIASPLHF	TGCGCCAGCTCCGTTGGGGGGATTGCTTCACCCCTCCACTTT
NA	TRBJ1-1	TRBV18	TRBD1	12	CASSPPGTGPFF	TGTGCCAGCTCACCCCCCGGGACAGGGCCTTTCTTT
NA	TRBJ2-7	TRBV5-4	TRBD2	14	CASSFGTSEYEQYF	TGTGCCAGCAGCTTCGGGACTAGCGAGTACGAGCAGTACTTC
NA	TRBJ2-6	TRBV30	TRBD1	15	CAWGDSISGANGLTF	TGTGCCTGGGGGGACAGTATCTCTGGGGCCAACGGCCTGACTTTC
NA	TRBJ1-2	TRBV7-8	TRBD1	15	CASSLNRGPNYGYTF	TGTGCCAGCAGCTTAAACAGGGGGCCTAACTATGGCTACACCTTC
NA	TRBJ2-7	TRBV11-2	NA	14	CASSRDSTVYEQYF	TGTGCCAGCAGCCGAGACAGTACAGTCTACGAGCAGTACTTC
NA	TRBJ2-1	TRBV18	TRBD2	18	CASSPLSSGTSGRNEQFF	TGTGCCAGCTCACCGCTTAGCTCCGGGACTAGCGGGAGAAATGAGCAGTTCTTC
NA	TRBJ2-3	TRBV5-6	NA	13	CASSLTSTDTQYF	TGTGCCAGCAGCTTGACAAGCACAGATACGCAGTATTTT
NA	TRBJ2-3	TRBV9	NA	15	CASSVGGTAVNTQYF	TGTGCCAGCAGCGTCGGGGGTACTGCTGTAAATACGCAGTATTTT
NA	TRBJ1-1	TRBV29-1	TRBD1	14	CSAEGDRGFTEAFF	TGCAGCGCAGAAGGGGACAGGGGCTTCACTGAAGCTTTCTTT
NA	TRBJ2-7	TRBV5-1	TRBD2	17	CASKPRGLADYSYEQYF	TGCGCCAGCAAGCCCCGAGGACTAGCGGACTACTCCTACGAGCAGTACTTC
few	TRBJ2-1	TRBV5-5	NA	14	CASSLQPGQHEQFF	TGTGCCAGCAGCTTGCAGCCAGGGCAACATGAGCAGTTCTTC
NA	TRBJ1-4	TRBV5-1	NA	16	CASSLGRNPLREKLFF	TGCGCCAGCAGCTTGGGACGGAACCCACTACGTGAAAAACTGTTTTTT
once	TRBJ2-5	TRBV5-1	NA	13	CASSLTQQETQYF	TGCGCCAGCAGCTTGACGCAGCAAGAGACCCAGTACTTC
once	TRBJ2-1	TRBV5-4	NA	15	CASKNGGPSYNEQFF	TGTGCCAGCAAAAACGGGGGGCCCTCCTACAATGAGCAGTTCTTC
NA	TRBJ2-7	TRBV29-1	TRBD1	12	CSASRDRDEQYF	TGCAGCGCGTCCCGGGACAGGGACGAGCAGTACTTC
NA	TRBJ2-5	TRBV30	TRBD2	17	CAWSWLAGGYGQETQYF	TGTGCCTGGAGTTGGTTAGCGGGGGGGTATGGTCAAGAGACCCAGTACTTC
NA	TRBJ1-4	TRBV15	TRBD1	16	CATSSLPGQGDEKLFF	TGTGCCACCAGCAGTCTGCCGGGACAGGGTGATGAAAAACTGTTTTTT
NA	TRBJ2-7	TRBV6-5	NA	14	CASSYSRGRGEQYF	TGTGCCAGCAGTTACTCGAGGGGCAGGGGTGAGCAGTACTTC
NA	TRBJ2-7	TRBV28	TRBD1	18	CASSFHLTDDRDGYEQYF	TGTGCCAGCAGTTTCCATTTGACAGACGACAGGGATGGGTACGAGCAGTACTTC
NA	TRBJ1-5	TRBV10-3	TRBD1	15	CAIRAAGQRNQPQHF	TGTGCCATCAGGGCCGCGGGACAGCGGAATCAGCCCCAGCATTTT
NA	TRBJ2-5	TRBV2	TRBD2	14	CASSARGGGETQYF	TGTGCCAGCAGTGCACGCGGGGGAGGGGAGACCCAGTACTTC
NA	TRBJ2-1	TRBV18	NA	11	CASSLNNEQFF	TGTGCCAGCTCACTAAACAATGAGCAGTTCTTC
NA	TRBJ2-4	TRBV15	TRBD1	15	CATSMLRQGPVSQYF	TGTGCCACCAGCATGTTGCGACAGGGTCCGGTCAGTCAGTACTTC
NA	TRBJ2-1	TRBV28	NA	14	CASSPGDTYNEQFF	TGTGCCAGCAGTCCAGGGGACACCTACAATGAGCAGTTCTTC
NA	TRBJ2-7	TRBV2	TRBD1	13	CASTRVDRVEQYF	TGTGCCAGCACCAGAGTCGACAGGGTCGAGCAGTACTTC
NA	TRBJ1-1	TRBV11-3	TRBD1	15	CASSSTQDREAEAFF	TGTGCCAGCAGCTCGACCCAGGACAGGGAGGCTGAAGCTTTCTTT
NA	TRBJ2-7	TRBV9	NA	15	CASSVIGTGIYEQYF	TGTGCCAGCAGCGTAATAGGGACTGGTATCTACGAGCAGTACTTC
NA	TRBJ2-7	TRBV6-1	TRBD1	13	CASLDRGSYEQYF	TGTGCCAGCCTTGACAGGGGGTCCTACGAGCAGTACTTC
NA	TRBJ2-7	TRBV27	NA	13	CASSPGGAYEQYF	TGTGCCAGCAGTCCCGGGGGAGCCTACGAGCAGTACTTC
NA	TRBJ2-7	TRBV5-1	NA	13	CASSLDSVGEQYF	TGCGCCAGCAGCTTAGACAGCGTGGGGGAGCAGTACTTC
NA	TRBJ1-1	TRBV6-4	NA	13	CASSNRADTEAFF	TGTGCCAGCTCAAACAGGGCGGACACTGAAGCTTTCTTT
NA	TRBJ1-4	TRBV7-8	NA	15	CASSSTGSFGEKLFF	TGTGCCAGCAGCTCCACAGGGTCTTTTGGTGAAAAACTGTTTTTT